The T cell receptor beta chain under discussion was sequenced for a study of T cell repertoires in cytomegalovirus infection. TCRdb redid the calling of the reads with MiXCR, one entry per CDR3 protein. The sample has about 300,000 distinct CDR3 sequences, about 23% seen once. J lost 4 bases, V lost 6 bases, and 13 bases had no gene match. CDR1 is DFQATT and CDR2 is SNEGSKA in the germline V gene (reference sequence). The CDR3 runs 15 residues. Material: PBMCs. The chain couples TRBV20-1 to TRBJ2-3; TRBD1 matches at 7 bases. The receptor comes from a human donor in good health (CMV status not recorded). Some clones in this sample may be carry-over from other donors' samples. CDR3 residues: CSARTLPRGPDTQYF. The CDR3, as DNA: TGCAGTGCAAGGACCTTACCAAGGGGGCCAGATACGCAGTATTTT.